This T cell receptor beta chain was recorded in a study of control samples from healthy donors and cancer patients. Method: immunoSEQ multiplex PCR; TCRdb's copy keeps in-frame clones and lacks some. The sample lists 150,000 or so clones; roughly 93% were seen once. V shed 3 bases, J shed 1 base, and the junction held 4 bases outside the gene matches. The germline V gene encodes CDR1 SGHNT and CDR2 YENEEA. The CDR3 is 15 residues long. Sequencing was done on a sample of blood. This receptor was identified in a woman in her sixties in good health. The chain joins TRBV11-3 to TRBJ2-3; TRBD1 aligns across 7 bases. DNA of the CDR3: TGTGCCAGCAGCTTGGGAACAGGGGGCACAGATACGCAGTATTTT. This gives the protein CASSLGTGGTDTQYF.